The following is a T cell receptor (beta chain) sequence with its context. Assay: immunoSEQ multiplex PCR; the TCRdb copy retains only in-frame clones and omits some. The data show 30,000 to 40,000 clones, more than 80% seen once. This sample was included in a study of blood T cell repertoires in COVID-19. Study background: The samples span acute and convalescent COVID-19 from the United States, Italy and Spain.

Germline-derived CDR1 and CDR2 are SGHRS and YFSETQ. V shed 7 bases and J shed 0 bases, with 16 bases lying between them. This CDR3 region has 15 residues. Material: peripheral blood. This TCR was recovered from a man in his 60s with active or convalescent COVID-19. The chain employs TRBV5-1 and TRBJ1-1, with D possibly being TRBD1 (5 bases). The CDR3 bases are TGCGCCAGCGCCCGGGAGGGGACCTTGAACACTGAAGCTTTCTTT. Translation: CASAREGTLNTEAFF. The full variable domain, its missing parts supplied by reference TRBV5-1 and TRBJ1-1, is KAGVTQTPRYLIKTRGQQVTLSCSPISGHRSVSWYQQTPGQGLQFLFEYFSETQRNKGNFPGRFSGRQFSNSRSEMNVSTLELGDSALYLCASAREGTLNTEAFFGQGTRLTVV.